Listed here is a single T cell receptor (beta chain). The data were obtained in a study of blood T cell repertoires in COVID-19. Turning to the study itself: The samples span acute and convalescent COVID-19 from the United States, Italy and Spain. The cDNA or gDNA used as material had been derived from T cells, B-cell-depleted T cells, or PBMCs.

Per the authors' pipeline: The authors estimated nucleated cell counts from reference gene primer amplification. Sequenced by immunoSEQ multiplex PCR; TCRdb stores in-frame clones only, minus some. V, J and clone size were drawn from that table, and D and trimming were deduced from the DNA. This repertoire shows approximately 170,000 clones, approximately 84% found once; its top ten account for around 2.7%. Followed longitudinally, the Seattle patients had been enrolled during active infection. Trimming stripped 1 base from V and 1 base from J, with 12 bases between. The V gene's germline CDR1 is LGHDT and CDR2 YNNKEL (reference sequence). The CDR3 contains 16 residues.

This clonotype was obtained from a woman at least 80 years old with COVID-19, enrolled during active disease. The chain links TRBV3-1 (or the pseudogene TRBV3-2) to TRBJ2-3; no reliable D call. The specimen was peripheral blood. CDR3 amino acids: CASSQVARVGTDTQYF. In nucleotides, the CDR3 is TGTGCCAGCAGCCAAGTGGCTAGAGTCGGCACAGATACGCAGTATTTT.